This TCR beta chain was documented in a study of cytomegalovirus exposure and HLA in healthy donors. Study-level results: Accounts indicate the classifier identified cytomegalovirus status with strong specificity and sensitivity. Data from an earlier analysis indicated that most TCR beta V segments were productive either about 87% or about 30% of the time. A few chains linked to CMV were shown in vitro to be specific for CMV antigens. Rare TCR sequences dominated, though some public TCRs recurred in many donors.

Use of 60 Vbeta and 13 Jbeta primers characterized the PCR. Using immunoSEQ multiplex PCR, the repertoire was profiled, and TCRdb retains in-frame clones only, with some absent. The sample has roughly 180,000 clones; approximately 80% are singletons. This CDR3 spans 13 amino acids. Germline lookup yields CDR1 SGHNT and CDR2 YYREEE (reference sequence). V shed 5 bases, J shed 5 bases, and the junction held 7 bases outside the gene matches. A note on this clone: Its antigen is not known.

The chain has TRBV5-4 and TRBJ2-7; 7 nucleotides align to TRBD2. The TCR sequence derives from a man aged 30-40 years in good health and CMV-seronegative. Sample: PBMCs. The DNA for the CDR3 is TGTGCCAGCAGTCGGGACTACAGTGACGAGCAGTACTTC. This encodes CASSRDYSDEQYF.